This TCR beta chain appears in the sequencing data of a study of post-analysis software for immune sequencing data. Study results and caveats: Higher frequency in patients than in controls was seen for about five TRBV segments, with TRBV5-6, TRBV5-1 and TRBV20-1 among them.

This clonotype showed up just a few times. What it recognizes is unknown. The ends lost 7 bases at V and 0 bases at J; junction bases unmatched: 8. This CDR3 has 16 residues. The germline V gene encodes CDR1 SGHRS and CDR2 YFSETQ. Unique molecular identifiers featured in each of the TCR beta cDNA libraries. T cells numbering 1 to 10 million yielded cDNA molecules that totaled around 500,000. TCRdb redid the calling of the PCR reads with MiXCR, one entry per CDR3 protein. The table has fewer than 850,000 distinct CDR3 sequences, 25% to 30% seen once; the top ten hold more than 0.55%. This rearrangement joins TRBV5-1 to TRBJ2-5; 11 nucleotides agree with TRBD2. The receptor's source is a girl aged 5 to 17 with multiple sclerosis. Sample: blood. CDR3 sequence: CASAGTSGKYQETQYF. The CDR3 DNA reads TGCGCCAGCGCCGGGACTAGCGGAAAGTACCAAGAGACCCAGTACTTC.